The present T cell receptor beta chain was sequenced within a study of cytomegalovirus exposure and HLA in healthy donors. Findings of the study overall: Among TCR sequences, most were rare, though some public TCRs appeared in many donors.

Some clones are missing from TCRdb's copy, which holds only in-frame ones; the method was immunoSEQ multiplex PCR. The sample holds about 160,000 clones, just under 90% seen once. The CDR3 runs to 14 residues. Deletions cut 5 bases from V and 8 bases from J, with 18 bases between. Germline-derived CDR1 and CDR2 are SGHNT and YENEEA. Of note for this clone: Its antigen is not known.

This sequence was found in a woman between 18 and 29 years old in good health and CMV-seropositive. This chain connects TRBV11-3 to TRBJ1-2, with D perhaps TRBD1 (6 bases). Sequenced input: PBMCs. The CDR3 region has the DNA TGTGCCAGCAGCCAAGATCTGCTAGGGGGAGGCTACACCTTC. Residues: CASSQDLLGGGYTF. Variable domain in full (rest from reference TRBV11-3 and TRBJ1-2): EAGVVQSPRYKIIEKKQPVAFWCNPISGHNTLYWYLQNLGQGPELLIRYENEEAVDDSQLPKDRFSAERLKGVDSTLKIQPAELGDSAVYLCASSQDLLGGGYTFGSGTRLTVV.